This TCR beta chain originates from a study of CD8 T cell repertoires and HIV-1 epitope variants. Notes on this clone: Antigen specificity is unknown.

Some clones are missing from TCRdb's copy, which holds only in-frame ones; the method was immunoSEQ multiplex PCR. Here the sample spans about 7,100 clones, roughly two thirds being singletons. The specimen sequenced was cultured CD8+ T cells derived from PBMCs. This clonotype was sampled from a male donor with HIV.

In DNA, the CDR3 is TGTGCCAGACAGGGCACTGAAGCTTTCTTT. It encodes CARQGTEAFF. The V call is TRBV21-1, the J call TRBJ1-1; TRBD1 was called by the table and not checked on the DNA. TRBV21-1 is a pseudogene locus. This CDR3 region has 10 residues.